This entry lists 24 T cell receptor beta chains sequenced from one sample in a study of blood T cell repertoires in COVID-19. Method: immunoSEQ multiplex PCR; TCRdb's copy keeps in-frame clones and lacks some. The sample carries over 60,000 clones, under 90% recorded once. What was sequenced was peripheral blood. The source is a man aged 50 to 59 with COVID-19, enrolled during active disease.

This clone was seen a few times. V usage is TRBV7-6 and J usage is TRBJ2-3, with 8 bases lining up with TRBD1. V lost 6 bases and J lost 0; bases outside the gene matches: 5. The CDR3 covers 15 residues. CDR1 and CDR2 (germline): SGHVS, FNYEAQ. The CDR3 reads CASRNRGVSTDTQYF. CDR3 in DNA: TGTGCCAGCAGGAACAGGGGGGTAAGCACAGATACGCAGTATTTT.

This clone was picked up one time. The chain has TRBV6-5 and TRBJ2-3, with D possibly TRBD2 on 6 matching bases. CDR1 and CDR2 (germline): MNHEY, SVGAGI. The CDR3 consists of 14 residues. The V end was cut by 2 bases, the J end by 3 bases, with 9 bases between. CDR3 in amino acids: CASSYRRGTDTQYF. The CDR3 DNA follows: TGTGCCAGCAGTTACCGGAGGGGAACAGATACGCAGTATTTT.

This chain links TRBV3-1 (or the pseudogene TRBV3-2) with TRBJ2-5; TRBD2 aligns across 7 bases. The CDR3 is 15 residues long. Looked up from germline, CDR1 is LGHDT and CDR2 is YNNKEL (reference sequence). V was clipped by 0 bases and J by 4 bases; unmatched bases: 5. The CDR3 DNA sequence: TGTGCCAGCAGCCAAGAAGGGAGGGGAGGAGAGACCCAGTACTTC. Its protein is CASSQEGRGGETQYF.

This chain uses TRBV7-2 with TRBJ2-7; the D gene is possibly TRBD2 (5 bases). The CDR3 loop spans 16 amino acids. Germline V gene data show CDR1 as SGHTA and CDR2 as FQGNSA. Trimming left V 3 bases short and J 6 bases short, with 21 bases between. The CDR3, as DNA: TGTGCCAGCAGCTTGAATTCTGAGGGTGAGCCGGGCGAGCAGTACTTC. This gives the protein CASSLNSEGEPGEQYF.

This clone was counted between two and nine times. This chain connects TRBV9 to TRBJ2-2; D call uncertain. CDR3 size: 15 residues. Looked up from germline, CDR1 is SGDLS and CDR2 is YYNGEE. Trimming removed 0 bases at V and 0 bases at J, with 6 bases between. The CDR3 loop is CASSVDQANTGELFF. The CDR3 DNA follows: TGTGCCAGCAGCGTAGACCAGGCGAACACCGGGGAGCTGTTTTTT.

The chain has TRBV30 and TRBJ1-4; TRBD1 matches at 8 bases. The junction had 4 bases not matched to a gene; V was cut back by 1 base and J by 9 bases. The germline V gene has CDR1 GTSNPN and CDR2 SVGIG (reference sequence). The CDR3 spans 13 residues. The CDR3 DNA is TGTGCCTGGAGTGGGGGACAGGCCCAAAAACTGTTTTTT. It specifies CAWSGGQAQKLFF. The variable domain in full, completed from reference TRBV30 and TRBJ1-4, reads SQTIHQWPATLVQPVGSPLSLECTVEGTSNPNLYWYRQAAGRGLQLLFYSVGIGQISSEVPQNLSASRPQDRQFILSSKKLLLSDSGFYLCAWSGGQAQKLFFGSGTQLSVL.

This clone was observed a handful of times. The rearrangement joins TRBV4-1 to TRBJ1-1, with TRBD1 as a possible D gene (5 bases). This CDR3 is built from 15 residues. CDR1 MGHRA and CDR2 YSYEKL come from the germline V gene. Trimming removed 0 bases from V and 3 bases from J, with 11 bases in between. CDR3 sequence: CASSQEGGGYTEAFF. CDR3 in DNA: TGCGCCAGCAGCCAAGAGGGGGGGGGTTACACTGAAGCTTTCTTT.

The gene calls are TRBV7-6 and TRBJ2-4; D unresolved. V was cut by 3 bases and J by 0 bases, with 15 bases left in between. Germline CDR1 SGHVS, CDR2 FNYEAQ. This CDR3 contains 17 residues. The CDR3 loop is CASSFPLGSRAKNIQYF. The CDR3 nucleotides read TGTGCCAGCAGCTTCCCGCTCGGTAGCCGAGCCAAAAACATTCAGTACTTC.

The chain combines TRBV19 with TRBJ1-5, with D maybe TRBD1 (5 bases). This CDR3 contains 14 residues. Trimming removed 3 bases from V and 4 bases from J, with 10 bases in between. Germline V gives CDR1 LNHDA, CDR2 SQIVND (reference sequence). CDR3 sequence: CASSIIQGNQPQHF. CDR3 in DNA: TGTGCCAGTAGTATTATTCAGGGAAATCAGCCCCAGCATTTT. Together with reference TRBV19 and TRBJ1-5, the CDR3 gives the full variable domain: DGGITQSPKYLFRKEGQNVTLSCEQNLNHDAMYWYRQDPGQGLRLIYYSQIVNDFQKGDIAEGYSVSREKKESFPLTVTSAQKNPTAFYLCASSIIQGNQPQHFGDGTRLSIL.

This sequence joins TRBV5-1 and TRBJ2-7; no firm D call. Germline V CDR1 and CDR2: SGHRS, YFSETQ. V lost 0 bases and J lost 6, with 10 bases in between. CDR3 size: 13 residues. In DNA form, the CDR3 reads TGCGCCAGCAGCTTGGAATGGGCTGGCGAGCAGTACTTC. Translating it yields CASSLEWAGEQYF.

This sequence joins TRBV5-4 and TRBJ2-2, with 9 positions matching TRBD2. Germline trimming cut 4 bases from V and 1 base from J; bases unmatched to any gene: 5. Germline loops: CDR1 SGHNT, CDR2 YYREEE (reference sequence). This CDR3 contains 16 residues. The CDR3 is CASSRGGDLNTGELFF. CDR3 bases: TGTGCCAGCAGCCGCGGGGGGGATTTGAACACCGGGGAGCTGTTTTTT.

The V and J genes are TRBV3-1 (or the pseudogene TRBV3-2) and TRBJ2-4, with D perhaps matching TRBD1 (6 bases). The CDR3 loop spans 16 amino acids. Germline V gene data show CDR1 as LGHDT and CDR2 as YNNKEL (reference sequence). Trimming stripped 1 base from V and 4 bases from J, with 14 bases between. Here the CDR3 DNA reads TGTGCCAGCAGCCAAGGAATGGGGGCCAAGAAAAACATTCAGTACTTC. Translating gives CASSQGMGAKKNIQYF.

This clone was detected a few times. The rearrangement links TRBV5-1 to TRBJ1-6; D perhaps matches TRBD1 (5 bases). Trimming took 6 bases from V and 6 from J, leaving 13 bases between them. The CDR3 is 14 amino acids. Germline CDR1 is SGHRS and CDR2 is YFSETQ. The CDR3 region is CASKRRDFNSPLHF. The CDR3 coding sequence is TGCGCCAGCAAACGACGGGACTTTAATTCACCCCTCCACTTT.

The CDR3 DNA is TGCGCCAGCAGAACAGAGTACCAAGAGACCCAGTACTTC. It codes for CASRTEYQETQYF. V is TRBV5-1 and J is TRBJ2-5, with unresolved D. Germline CDR1 is SGHRS and CDR2 is YFSETQ. The CDR3 is 13 residues long. The V end lost 5 bases, the J end lost 0 bases, and 8 bases lay between the germline ends.

The rearrangement uses TRBV3-1 (or the pseudogene TRBV3-2) and TRBJ1-1; TRBD1 matches 7 bases. With V trimmed by 3 bases and J by 6 bases, 7 bases remained unmatched. This CDR3 region has 14 residues. Germline V gene lookup returns CDR1 LGHDT and CDR2 YNNKEL (reference sequence). Written as DNA, the CDR3 is TGTGCCAGCAGCCACGCCGACAGGGTCGCTGAAGCTTTCTTT. Translating gives CASSHADRVAEAFF.

The J gene is TRBJ2-5, the V gene TRBV5-4; D perhaps matches TRBD1 (5 bases). Germline V gene lookup returns CDR1 SGHNT and CDR2 YYREEE (reference sequence). The CDR3 has 14 residues. Trimming took 1 base from V and 2 from J, leaving 9 bases between them. CDR3 residues: CASSLTGSQETQYF. The DNA of the CDR3 is TGTGCCAGCAGCTTGACAGGATCACAAGAGACCCAGTACTTC.

This clone came up a few times. The genes are TRBV7-3 and TRBJ2-3; 7 bases line up with TRBD2. The germline gives CDR1 SGHTA, CDR2 FQGTGA. This CDR3 contains 16 residues. V lost 1 base and J lost 0; bases outside the gene matches: 4. The CDR3 spells CASSLKAAGSTDTQYF. The CDR3, as DNA: TGTGCCAGCAGCTTAAAGGCAGCGGGGAGCACAGATACGCAGTATTTT.

This clone showed up just a few times. The chain uses TRBV9 and TRBJ1-5; D uncertain. CDR1 is SGDLS, CDR2 YYNGEE, per germline. V lost 7 bases and J lost 6, with 11 bases in between. The CDR3 runs to 12 residues. This chain's CDR3 is CASGRDGQPQHF. The CDR3 nucleotides read TGTGCCAGCGGGAGGGATGGTCAGCCCCAGCATTTT.

This clone appeared a single time. The chain joins TRBV19 to TRBJ2-7; D call uncertain. Trimming left V 5 bases short and J 1 base short, with 12 bases between. The CDR3 extends over 14 amino acids. CDR1 LNHDA and CDR2 SQIVND come from the germline V gene (reference sequence). CDR3 in amino acids: CASSLDFGSYEQYF. In nucleotides, the CDR3 is TGTGCCAGTAGTCTCGATTTCGGGTCCTACGAGCAGTACTTC.

This clone was seen just once. This chain joins TRBV9 and TRBJ1-3; 8 bases map to TRBD1. This CDR3 has 16 amino acids. Trimming removed 2 bases from V and 6 bases from J; junction bases left unmatched: 10. Germline assignment: CDR1 SGDLS and CDR2 YYNGEE. The CDR3 sequence: CASSVRAGGSINTIYF. For the CDR3, the DNA is TGTGCCAGCAGCGTGAGGGCAGGGGGCTCGATAAACACCATATATTTT.

In DNA form, the CDR3 reads TGCAGCGTTGAAGCCCGGAAAAGGGGAGAGACCCAGTACTTC. The encoded protein is CSVEARKRGETQYF. This chain connects TRBV29-1 to TRBJ2-5, with D perhaps matching TRBD1 (5 bases). V gave up 1 base and J gave up 4 bases, with 13 bases separating them. The V gene's germline CDR1 is SQVTM and CDR2 ANQGSEA. This CDR3 spans 14 amino acids. The full variable domain, with the rest looked up from reference TRBV29-1 and TRBJ2-5, is SAVISQKPSRDICQRGTSLTIQCQVDSQVTMMFWYRQQPGQSLTLIATANQGSEATYESGFVIDKFPISRPNLTFSTLTVSNMSPEDSSIYLCSVEARKRGETQYFGPGTRLLVL.

The rearrangement links TRBV9 to TRBJ2-1; the match to TRBD1 covers 9 bases. There are 15 residues in the CDR3. From germline, CDR1 is SGDLS and CDR2 YYNGEE. J gave up 4 bases and V 1 base, and 3 bases lay outside the gene matches. This CDR3 reads CASSVTGGGYNEQFF. The CDR3 DNA sequence: TGTGCCAGCAGCGTAACAGGGGGCGGGTACAATGAGCAGTTCTTC.

The rearrangement joins TRBV12-5 to TRBJ2-2; 11 nucleotides agree with TRBD2. Trimming at V came to 6 bases and at J to 2 bases, leaving 5 bases not matched to a gene. This CDR3 has 16 amino acids. Germline assignment: CDR1 LGHNT and CDR2 FRNRAP. The chain's CDR3 is CASGPGTSGNTGELFF. The CDR3 DNA follows: TGTGCTAGTGGCCCCGGGACTAGCGGTAACACCGGGGAGCTGTTTTTT.

The chain couples TRBV4-2 to TRBJ2-7, with TRBD1 identical over 8 bases. From germline, CDR1 is LGHNA and CDR2 YNFKEQ. V trimming: 2 bases; J trimming: 5 bases; junction bases outside the gene matches: 11. This CDR3 is built from 16 residues. CDR3 loop: CASSQFVEQGGNEQYF. The CDR3 nucleotides are TGTGCCAGCAGCCAATTCGTGGAACAGGGGGGTAACGAGCAGTACTTC.